The rows below give T cell receptor beta chains drawn from one sample of a study of immune evolution from preneoplasia to lung adenocarcinoma. Profiling relied on immunoSEQ multiplex PCR, and the TCRdb table lists in-frame clones only, not all of them. The sample records more than 10,000 clones, over 65% being singletons. Sequencing used FFPE tissue from an adenomatous hyperplasia lung lesion. The receptor source for this set is a person aged 50-75 years with lung adenocarcinoma. Both conserved end residues are part of each CDR3. A D gene is named only where the DNA matches it firmly. Clone size is given for some rows only: seen once, a few or many times, or a class if the clone is expanded.

CDR3nt	CDR3aa	v_gene	j_gene	abundance	d_gene
TGCGCCAGCAGCCAAACTAGCGGGAGGCCAGGAGGGAAAAATGAGCAGTTCTTC	CASSQTSGRPGGKNEQFF	TRBV10-1	TRBJ2-1	few	TRBD2
TGTGCCAGCAGTTCCCGGGACAGGGGGCTGTACGAGCAGTACTTC	CASSSRDRGLYEQYF	TRBV6-6	TRBJ2-7	-	TRBD1
TGTGCCAGCAGGCCCTCCAGCGTAGTGGGTGAGCAGTTCTTC	CASRPSSVVGEQFF	TRBV28	TRBJ2-1	-	-
TGTGCTAGTGGTTTGGACCTAGGCACAGATACGCAGTATTTT	CASGLDLGTDTQYF	TRBV12-5	TRBJ2-3	few	-
TGCAGCGTTGACGCGGGACTAAAGCAGTTCTTC	CSVDAGLKQFF	TRBV29-1	TRBJ2-1	-	TRBD2
TGTGCCAGCAGCACGCCCTCGGGCATTCAGTACTTC	CASSTPSGIQYF	TRBV5-4	TRBJ2-4	-	-
TGTGCCAGCAGCTTAGAAGGACAGCCGCGTAATCAGCCCCAGCATTTT	CASSLEGQPRNQPQHF	TRBV7-8	TRBJ1-5	-	-
TGTGCCAGCAGCCAAGATGGGGGGACTAGCGGATCCCCCTACAATGAGCAGTTCTTC	CASSQDGGTSGSPYNEQFF	TRBV4-2	TRBJ2-1	few	TRBD2
TGTGCCAGCGCCGGGACATGGGGCGACGAGCAGTACTTC	CASAGTWGDEQYF	TRBV19	TRBJ2-7	once	-
TGTGCCAGTAGGATAGCGGGAGGAGCAGATACGCAGTATTTT	CASRIAGGADTQYF	TRBV19	TRBJ2-3	-	TRBD2
TGTGCCAGCAGCTCTACAGGGGTCACCGGGGAGCTGTTTTTT	CASSSTGVTGELFF	TRBV7-7	TRBJ2-2	-	TRBD1
TGTGCCAGCAGCTTAGCTTCTGGACAGCTCTCTGGGGCCAACGTCCTGACTTTC	CASSLASGQLSGANVLTF	TRBV11-2	TRBJ2-6	-	-
TGTGCCAGCAGTTTTCAAGGAAAGAGGGGGATGAATCAGCCCCAGCATTTT	CASSFQGKRGMNQPQHF	TRBV28	TRBJ1-5	-	-
TGTGTCAGCACCCAACGGGGGGGAGGGGACGAGCAGTACTTC	CVSTQRGGGDEQYF	TRBV7-8	TRBJ2-7	-	TRBD2
TGTGCCAGCAGCGACAGAGTTCTGAGGGGCACCGGGGAGCTGTTTTTT	CASSDRVLRGTGELFF	TRBV7-8	TRBJ2-2	-	-
TGTGCCAGCAGTTACCCTCGGGGGGGTTCAGATACGCAGTATTTT	CASSYPRGGSDTQYF	TRBV6-6	TRBJ2-3	-	TRBD2
TGTGCCAGCAGCTTAGAAACGACCTATGGCTACACCTTC	CASSLETTYGYTF	TRBV11-3	TRBJ1-2	-	-
TGTGCCAGCAGCTTGGGACTAGTCTATGAGCAGTTCTTC	CASSLGLVYEQFF	TRBV2	TRBJ2-1	-	TRBD2
TGTGCCAGCAAGAGAGGGACTGAAGCTTTCTTT	CASKRGTEAFF	TRBV6-5	TRBJ1-1	-	-
TGTGCCATCAGTGAGGGGGGGACCAAGAACACTGAAGCTTTCTTT	CAISEGGTKNTEAFF	TRBV10-3	TRBJ1-1	-	-
TGTGCCAGCAGACAACGTATACAGGGGGCAGAAAAACTGTTTTTT	CASRQRIQGAEKLFF	TRBV6-1	TRBJ1-4	-	TRBD1
TGTGCCAGCAGTTTATCCCTAGCAGATACGCAGTATTTT	CASSLSLADTQYF	TRBV27	TRBJ2-3	-	-
TGTGCCAGCAGTCGACAGGGACTAGCGGGAGACAATGAGCAGTTCTTC	CASSRQGLAGDNEQFF	TRBV7-8	TRBJ2-1	-	TRBD2